This T cell receptor beta chain appears in the sequencing data of a study of blood T cell repertoires in COVID-19. The wider study: The samples span acute and convalescent COVID-19 from the United States, Italy and Spain.

Residents of around 24 US areas, aged about 18 to 95 years, made up the participants. In Cohort 3, a recovered donor had either two negative PCRs, clearance, or symptom resolution. Produced via immunoSEQ multiplex PCR; TCRdb's table is partial and in-frame only. The table shows around 58,000 clones, with 88% occurring only once. Trimming removed 5 bases at V and 7 bases at J, with 6 bases between. The germline CDR1 and CDR2 sequences are SEHNR and FQNEAQ (reference sequence). The CDR3 is 12 amino acids. The specimen sequenced was PBMCs or T cells enriched from blood (not recorded which). This TCR was sampled from a woman aged 40 to 49 who had recovered from COVID-19. V is TRBV7-9 and J is TRBJ1-6; D gene ambiguous. CDR3 sequence (DNA): TGTGCCAGCAGCAGAGAGAATTCACCCCTCCACTTT. Protein product: CASSRENSPLHF.